A single sample is the source of the 30 T cell receptor beta chains below, sequenced in a study of T cell responses to AZD1222 COVID-19 vaccine. TCRdb keeps only in-frame clones here, not all; method: immunoSEQ multiplex PCR. Altogether roughly 140,000 clones are present, 90% to 95% being singletons, with the ten largest covering under 2%. The sample in question was peripheral blood, obtained on day 0 of AZD1222 vaccination. The receptors shown here come from an adult in good health.

The V call is TRBV7-8, the J call TRBJ1-3, with unresolved D. V was cut by 6 bases and J by 4 bases, with 4 bases left in between. Germline CDR1 SGHVS, CDR2 FQNEAQ. This CDR3 spans 11 amino acids. CDR3 amino acids: CASSNGNTIYF. Written as DNA, the CDR3 is TGTGCCAGCAGTAACGGAAACACCATATATTTT.

The V gene is TRBV11-2, the J gene TRBJ1-6, with D possibly being TRBD1 (5 bases). CDR1 and CDR2 (germline): SGHAT, FQNNGV. The CDR3 has 16 amino acids. V was pared by 1 base and J by 7 bases, with 14 bases between. CDR3 in amino acids: CASSLVLDTRNSPLHF. Written as DNA, the CDR3 is TGTGCCAGCAGCTTAGTCCTGGACACTCGGAATTCACCCCTCCACTTT.

The chain employs TRBV29-1 and TRBJ1-1, with 10 bases fitting TRBD1. The CDR3 consists of 14 residues. Germline V gives CDR1 SQVTM, CDR2 ANQGSEA. V trimming: 7 bases; J trimming: 7 bases; junction bases outside the gene matches: 12. CDR3 loop: CSAPTRDRGGEAFF. CDR3 nucleotides: TGCAGCGCCCCCACGCGGGACAGGGGCGGTGAAGCTTTCTTT.

The V call is TRBV5-4, the J call TRBJ1-6, with 7 bases that match TRBD1. Germline V gene sequence: CDR1 SGHNT, CDR2 YYREEE (reference sequence). The CDR3 runs to 15 residues. After removal of 4 bases from V and 9 bases from J, the junction contained 10 bases not matched to a gene. Here the CDR3 DNA reads TGTGCCAGCAGCCTGATTCAGGGGGTGGGTTCACCCCTCCACTTT. Translation: CASSLIQGVGSPLHF.

The V call is TRBV5-1, the J call TRBJ1-1; tentative D call: TRBD1 (6 bases). Germline lookup yields CDR1 SGHRS and CDR2 YFSETQ. This CDR3 is built from 14 residues. V dropped 0 bases and J dropped 4 bases, with 10 bases sitting between them. The CDR3 DNA sequence: TGCGCCAGCAGCTTGGACAGGGAGGCCACTGAAGCTTTCTTT. Protein: CASSLDREATEAFF.

The CDR3 DNA follows: TGTGCCAGCAACCCGGCGGGGGCGGAGACCCAGTACTTC. It is translated as CASNPAGAETQYF. The rearrangement uses TRBV6-2 or TRBV6-3 and TRBJ2-5; maybe TRBD2 (7 bases). The CDR3 is 13 residues long. Germline loops: CDR1 MNHEY, CDR2 SVGEGT. The V end lost 7 bases, the J end lost 5 bases, and 14 bases lay between the germline ends.

J is TRBJ2-3 and V is TRBV6-5; D not resolved. V gave up 5 bases and J gave up 0 bases, with 9 bases separating them. This CDR3 is built from 14 residues. CDR1 MNHEY and CDR2 SVGAGI come from the germline V gene. CDR3 region: CASSKTPSTDTQYF. CDR3 bases: TGTGCCAGCAGTAAGACACCGAGCACAGATACGCAGTATTTT.

V is TRBV7-9 and J is TRBJ2-3; D is unclear. The CDR3 extends over 17 amino acids. CDR1 is SEHNR and CDR2 is FQNEAQ in the germline V gene (reference sequence). The germline V and J ends were trimmed by 0 bases and 2 bases, with 15 bases remaining between them. CDR3 amino acids: CASSLAAMSGNTDTQYF. CDR3 bases: TGTGCCAGCAGCTTAGCGGCTATGTCAGGTAACACAGATACGCAGTATTTT.

The chain carries TRBV30 and TRBJ1-2; D remains unclear. The CDR3 is 11 residues long. V was trimmed by 3 bases and J by 8 bases, leaving 10 bases between them. CDR1 is GTSNPN, CDR2 SVGIG, per germline (reference sequence). CDR3 sequence reads: CAWSTGRGYTF. CDR3 in DNA: TGTGCCTGGAGCACCGGACGGGGCTACACCTTC.

This chain joins TRBV2 and TRBJ1-5; possible D gene TRBD1, 5 bases. Trimming shortened V by 6 bases and J by 2 bases, and 17 bases separated the two germline ends. This CDR3 has 16 amino acids. Germline V gives CDR1 SNHLY, CDR2 FYNNEI. The CDR3 region is CASSTPGGGGNQPQHF. CDR3 in DNA: TGTGCCAGCAGCACCCCGGGGGGAGGGGGCAATCAGCCCCAGCATTTT. Filled out from reference TRBV2 and TRBJ1-5, the complete variable domain reads EPEVTQTPSHQVTQMGQEVILRCVPISNHLYFYWYRQILGQKVEFLVSFYNNEISEKSEIFDDQFSVERPDGSNFTLKIRSTKLEDSAMYFCASSTPGGGGNQPQHFGDGTRLSIL.

The V call is TRBV7-8, the J call TRBJ2-3; no clear D gene. The CDR3 covers 17 residues. The V gene lost 4 bases and the J gene lost 2 bases, with 19 bases spanning the gap. Looked up from germline, CDR1 is SGHVS and CDR2 is FQNEAQ. In DNA, the CDR3 is TGTGCCAGCAGCTACCCCCCGGCCAGCCTCTCCACAGATACGCAGTATTTT. This gives the protein CASSYPPASLSTDTQYF.

The rearrangement joins TRBV12-3 or TRBV12-4 to TRBJ1-4; D is unresolved. V lost 3 bases and J 8 bases, leaving 7 bases between the germline ends. This CDR3 comprises 12 residues. In nucleotides, the CDR3 is TGTGCCAGCAGTTTTTCCGAGGAAAAACTGTTTTTT. It yields the protein CASSFSEEKLFF.

This chain links TRBV6-5 with TRBJ2-7; D assignment may be TRBD1 or TRBD2 (5 bases each). CDR1 and CDR2 (germline): MNHEY, SVGAGI. This CDR3 spans 14 amino acids. Trimming stripped 10 bases from V and 0 bases from J, with 16 bases between. The CDR3 bases are TGTGCCACCTCGTGGGGGTTACGCTCCTACGAGCAGTACTTC. Residues: CATSWGLRSYEQYF.

A single count supports this clone. The rearrangement links TRBV6-5 to TRBJ2-2, with D perhaps TRBD1 or TRBD2 (5 bases each). The CDR3 is made up of 16 amino acids. Germline CDR1 MNHEY, CDR2 SVGAGI. Trimming pared 0 bases from V and 8 bases from J, leaving 16 bases between. The CDR3 nucleotides are TGTGCCAGCAGTTACTCCGCGTGGGGGACGAGGGGGGAGCTGTTTTTT. This encodes CASSYSAWGTRGELFF.

The chain employs TRBV12-3 or TRBV12-4 and TRBJ1-1; no reliable D call. Trimming left V 2 bases short and J 1 base short, with 5 bases between. CDR3 length: 13 amino acids. CDR3 sequence reads: CASSLRANTEAFF. CDR3 coding DNA: TGTGCCAGCAGTTTAAGAGCGAACACTGAAGCTTTCTTT.

This clone has just one count. The rearrangement links TRBV5-4 to TRBJ2-5; TRBD2 matches 14 bases. This CDR3 is 16 amino acids long. The germline V gene has CDR1 SGHNT and CDR2 YYREEE (reference sequence). V was pared by 6 bases and J by 5 bases, with 9 bases of the junction left unmatched. The CDR3 nucleotides are TGTGCCAGCACCACGGGGGGACTAGCGGGGGTGGAGACCCAGTACTTC. Its protein is CASTTGGLAGVETQYF.

The V and J genes are TRBV3-1 (or the pseudogene TRBV3-2) and TRBJ1-1; the match to TRBD1 covers 9 bases. Looked up from germline, CDR1 is LGHDT and CDR2 is YNNKEL (reference sequence). V lost 6 bases, J lost 6 bases, and 8 bases stayed unmatched. This CDR3 region has 14 residues. In nucleotides, the CDR3 is TGTGCCAGCAGACTACAGGGGGCTTTCGCTGAAGCTTTCTTT. Encoded protein: CASRLQGAFAEAFF.

The chain uses TRBV7-2 and TRBJ1-5, with unresolved D. The ends were cut back, 2 bases at V and 0 bases at J, with 11 bases in the middle. Germline lookup yields CDR1 SGHTA and CDR2 FQGNSA. The CDR3 totals 16 residues. CDR3 sequence: CASSLNGPNSNQPQHF. CDR3 nucleotides: TGTGCCAGCAGCTTAAATGGCCCCAATAGCAATCAGCCCCAGCATTTT.

The chain is built from TRBV12-5 and TRBJ1-2, with 10 bases aligning to TRBD1. The V and J ends lost 0 bases and 0 bases, in that order; junction bases with no gene match: 10. This CDR3 comprises 19 residues. The germline V gene encodes CDR1 LGHNT and CDR2 FRNRAP. CDR3: CASGLVRSTGGASNYGYTF. The CDR3 DNA reads TGTGCTAGTGGTTTGGTAAGGTCGACAGGGGGCGCTTCTAACTATGGCTACACCTTC.

J is TRBJ2-7 and V is TRBV7-8; 8 bases agree with TRBD1. The V and J ends lost 5 bases and 2 bases, in that order; junction bases with no gene match: 8. Germline lookup yields CDR1 SGHVS and CDR2 FQNEAQ. This CDR3 has 15 amino acids. The CDR3 DNA is TGTGCCAGCAGCGCACGACAGGGGAGCCCCTACGAGCAGTACTTC. Translation gives CASSARQGSPYEQYF.

The chain uses TRBV5-6 and TRBJ1-5; no definite D call. CDR3 length: 17 amino acids. Germline V gene sequence: CDR1 SGHDT, CDR2 YYEEEE. V was pared by 1 base and J by 1 base, with 15 bases between. CDR3 amino acids: CASSLWGFAGSNQPQHF. The CDR3 coding sequence is TGTGCCAGCAGCTTGTGGGGTTTCGCGGGAAGCAATCAGCCCCAGCATTTT.

This chain uses TRBV6-5 with TRBJ2-7; 7 bases are a match to TRBD1. Germline trimming cut 7 bases from V and 2 bases from J; bases unmatched to any gene: 8. This CDR3 has 14 amino acids. Germline V lookup: CDR1 MNHEY, CDR2 SVGAGI. The CDR3 loop is CASIRQGAAYEQYF. The CDR3 DNA sequence: TGTGCCAGCATCAGACAGGGCGCGGCCTACGAGCAGTACTTC.

V gene TRBV19 combines with J gene TRBJ1-1; D is undetermined. CDR3 size: 15 residues. The V end was cut by 9 bases, the J end by 1 base, with 18 bases between. Germline V gene sequence: CDR1 LNHDA, CDR2 SQIVND (reference sequence). The CDR3 protein is CASPPDGRPNTEAFF. In nucleotides, the CDR3 is TGTGCCAGCCCGCCGGACGGCAGACCGAACACTGAAGCTTTCTTT. Looking up the rest from reference TRBV19 and TRBJ1-1 gives the full variable domain: DGGITQSPKYLFRKEGQNVTLSCEQNLNHDAMYWYRQDPGQGLRLIYYSQIVNDFQKGDIAEGYSVSREKKESFPLTVTSAQKNPTAFYLCASPPDGRPNTEAFFGQGTRLTVV.

This rearrangement joins TRBV6-4 to TRBJ2-1, with TRBD2 identical over 8 bases. The CDR3 is made up of 16 amino acids. V dropped 7 bases and J dropped 9; count of bases not matched to a gene: 17. Germline V gene sequence: CDR1 MRHNA, CDR2 SNTAGT. This CDR3 is CASTPGGEPSGSEQFF. The CDR3 DNA reads as TGTGCCAGCACCCCGGGGGGGGAGCCCTCGGGTAGTGAGCAGTTCTTC.

This chain connects TRBV6-5 to TRBJ1-2; 7 nucleotides match TRBD1. J gave up 6 bases and V 1 base, and 5 bases lay outside the gene matches. The CDR3 extends over 14 amino acids. Germline-derived CDR1 and CDR2 are MNHEY and SVGAGI. The CDR3 DNA sequence: TGTGCCAGCAGTTACTTCGACAGGGCCGATGGCTACACCTTC. This encodes CASSYFDRADGYTF.

V and J are TRBV20-1 and TRBJ1-2; TRBD1 is a possible D gene (5 bases). Germline values: CDR1 DFQATT, CDR2 SNEGSKA (reference sequence). With 6 bases removed from V and 8 bases from J, the gap between germline ends came to 13 bases. The CDR3 sequence is 11 residues long. For the CDR3, the DNA is TGCAGTGCAGGGGCAGGCGGGGGCTACACCTTC. It yields the protein CSAGAGGGYTF.

This clone was observed once. The J gene is TRBJ1-1, the V gene TRBV6-5, with unresolved D. The germline CDR1 and CDR2 sequences are MNHEY and SVGAGI. This CDR3 region has 14 residues. Between the trimmed V and J ends, which lost 0 bases and 1 base, there was a span of 6 bases. CDR3 loop: CASSYSRGNTEAFF. The DNA of the CDR3 is TGTGCCAGCAGTTACTCGCGAGGGAACACTGAAGCTTTCTTT.

The genes are TRBV18 and TRBJ1-2; TRBD1 might be the D (6 bases). The germline V and J ends were trimmed by 3 bases and 6 bases, with 14 bases remaining between them. The germline V gene has CDR1 KGHSH and CDR2 LQKENI. This CDR3 comprises 14 residues. The CDR3, as DNA: TGTGCCAGCTCACCTACCCCGGACAGCCATGGCTACACCTTC. Its translation: CASSPTPDSHGYTF.

V usage is TRBV24-1 and J usage is TRBJ2-3, with D unclear. The germline V gene has CDR1 KGHDR and CDR2 SFDVKD. This CDR3 region has 14 residues. V was trimmed by 3 bases and J by 0 bases, leaving 6 bases between them. The CDR3 region is CATSDKSSTDTQYF. CDR3 coding DNA: TGTGCCACCAGTGATAAATCTAGCACAGATACGCAGTATTTT.

The V gene is TRBV7-2, the J gene TRBJ2-7; 7 bases align to TRBD1. Looked up from germline, CDR1 is SGHTA and CDR2 is FQGNSA. V lost 4 bases and J lost 1; bases outside the gene matches: 7. This CDR3 is built from 15 residues. CDR3 protein: CASSSGRQGSYEQYF. The CDR3 DNA reads TGTGCCAGCAGCTCCGGTCGACAGGGATCCTACGAGCAGTACTTC.